A single sample is the source of the 8 T cell receptor beta chains below, sequenced in a study of Graves' ophthalmopathy and Graves' hyperthyroidism. Transcripts of RNA were the source for amplifying TCR beta CDR3 regions. Second-round multiplex PCR came after a first-round RT-PCR that employed HTBI primers. In TCRdb, the multiplex PCR reads were re-called with MiXCR into one record per CDR3 protein. The sample gives around 1.1 million distinct CDR3 sequences, 35% to 45% of which show up once; over 8.5% is in the top ten. Sequencing was done on a sample of peripheral blood or thyroid tissue (not recorded which). All receptors derive from an adult man with Graves' hyperthyroidism.

Only a few counts were recorded for this clonotype. The chain uses TRBV20-1 and TRBJ2-7; 10 bases fit TRBD1. J gave up 2 bases and V 6 bases, and 7 bases lay outside the gene matches. CDR1 and CDR2 (germline): DFQATT, SNEGSKA (reference sequence). This CDR3 has 14 residues. CDR3 residues: CSATPGTGAYEQYF. CDR3 in DNA: TGCAGTGCCACACCGGGGACAGGGGCCTACGAGCAGTACTTC.

Many counts were recorded for this clonotype. V and J are TRBV7-9 and TRBJ1-3, with 7 bases fitting TRBD1. Germline V CDR1 and CDR2: SEHNR, FQNEAQ (reference sequence). The CDR3 consists of 15 residues. The J segment lost 2 bases and the V segment lost 2 bases, leaving 3 bases of the junction unmatched. The CDR3 reads CASSLSQGAGNTIYF. The CDR3 region has the DNA TGTGCCAGCAGCTTATCCCAGGGGGCTGGAAACACCATATATTTT.

As for this clonotype: This could be a read error, since a much larger clone is one nucleotide away. This chain uses TRBV9 with TRBJ2-7; no reliable D call. This CDR3 region has 14 residues. The V end was cut by 3 bases, the J end by 3 bases, with 13 bases between. CDR1 and CDR2 (germline): SGDLS, YYNGEE. The CDR3: CASSAHGRSYEQYF. The CDR3 DNA is TGTGCCAGCAGCGCTCACGGACGGAGCTACGAGCAGTACTTC.

This clonotype came up many times. J is TRBJ1-2 and V is TRBV12-3 or TRBV12-4; the D is unclear. The CDR3 sequence is 13 residues long. Trimming shortened V by 5 bases and J by 0 bases, and 7 bases separated the two germline ends. The CDR3 coding sequence is TGTGCCAGCAGTCCGCGCCCTAACTATGGCTACACCTTC. Protein: CASSPRPNYGYTF.

J is TRBJ2-3 and V is TRBV25-1, with D possibly TRBD2 on 5 matching bases. Trimming took 6 bases from V and 4 from J, leaving 20 bases between them. This CDR3 spans 16 amino acids. Germline CDR1 MGHDK, CDR2 SYGVNS. The DNA for the CDR3 is TGTGCCAGCAGCTTAGGCTCGGCTAGCTGGGCAGATACGCAGTATTTT. This translates into CASSLGSASWADTQYF.

This clonotype was detected a few times. The V and J genes are TRBV12-3 or TRBV12-4 and TRBJ1-5; tentatively, D is TRBD1 (6 bases). V gave up 2 bases and J gave up 1 base, with 12 bases separating them. This CDR3 spans 16 amino acids. The CDR3 loop is CASSLSGRGSNQPQHF. The CDR3 DNA is TGTGCCAGCAGTTTAAGCGGAAGGGGGAGCAATCAGCCCCAGCATTTT.

This clonotype has at least ten counts. V is TRBV10-3 and J is TRBJ1-6, with TRBD1 as a possible D gene (5 bases). Looked up from germline, CDR1 is ENHRY and CDR2 is SYGVKD. CDR3 length: 16 residues. V lost 10 bases and J 7 bases, leaving 23 bases between the germline ends. In DNA, the CDR3 is TGTGCCAGCACCATCGAGACCCCGGGGCGAAATTCACCCCTCCACTTT. Translation gives CASTIETPGRNSPLHF.

CDR3 amino acids: CASSEFGNTDTQYF. In DNA, the CDR3 is TGCGCCAGCAGTGAGTTCGGCAACACAGATACGCAGTATTTT. This chain connects TRBV10-2 to TRBJ2-3; D remains ambiguous. The germline V gene has CDR1 WSHSY and CDR2 SAAADI. This CDR3 region has 14 residues. V lost 1 base and J lost 2, with 7 bases in between.